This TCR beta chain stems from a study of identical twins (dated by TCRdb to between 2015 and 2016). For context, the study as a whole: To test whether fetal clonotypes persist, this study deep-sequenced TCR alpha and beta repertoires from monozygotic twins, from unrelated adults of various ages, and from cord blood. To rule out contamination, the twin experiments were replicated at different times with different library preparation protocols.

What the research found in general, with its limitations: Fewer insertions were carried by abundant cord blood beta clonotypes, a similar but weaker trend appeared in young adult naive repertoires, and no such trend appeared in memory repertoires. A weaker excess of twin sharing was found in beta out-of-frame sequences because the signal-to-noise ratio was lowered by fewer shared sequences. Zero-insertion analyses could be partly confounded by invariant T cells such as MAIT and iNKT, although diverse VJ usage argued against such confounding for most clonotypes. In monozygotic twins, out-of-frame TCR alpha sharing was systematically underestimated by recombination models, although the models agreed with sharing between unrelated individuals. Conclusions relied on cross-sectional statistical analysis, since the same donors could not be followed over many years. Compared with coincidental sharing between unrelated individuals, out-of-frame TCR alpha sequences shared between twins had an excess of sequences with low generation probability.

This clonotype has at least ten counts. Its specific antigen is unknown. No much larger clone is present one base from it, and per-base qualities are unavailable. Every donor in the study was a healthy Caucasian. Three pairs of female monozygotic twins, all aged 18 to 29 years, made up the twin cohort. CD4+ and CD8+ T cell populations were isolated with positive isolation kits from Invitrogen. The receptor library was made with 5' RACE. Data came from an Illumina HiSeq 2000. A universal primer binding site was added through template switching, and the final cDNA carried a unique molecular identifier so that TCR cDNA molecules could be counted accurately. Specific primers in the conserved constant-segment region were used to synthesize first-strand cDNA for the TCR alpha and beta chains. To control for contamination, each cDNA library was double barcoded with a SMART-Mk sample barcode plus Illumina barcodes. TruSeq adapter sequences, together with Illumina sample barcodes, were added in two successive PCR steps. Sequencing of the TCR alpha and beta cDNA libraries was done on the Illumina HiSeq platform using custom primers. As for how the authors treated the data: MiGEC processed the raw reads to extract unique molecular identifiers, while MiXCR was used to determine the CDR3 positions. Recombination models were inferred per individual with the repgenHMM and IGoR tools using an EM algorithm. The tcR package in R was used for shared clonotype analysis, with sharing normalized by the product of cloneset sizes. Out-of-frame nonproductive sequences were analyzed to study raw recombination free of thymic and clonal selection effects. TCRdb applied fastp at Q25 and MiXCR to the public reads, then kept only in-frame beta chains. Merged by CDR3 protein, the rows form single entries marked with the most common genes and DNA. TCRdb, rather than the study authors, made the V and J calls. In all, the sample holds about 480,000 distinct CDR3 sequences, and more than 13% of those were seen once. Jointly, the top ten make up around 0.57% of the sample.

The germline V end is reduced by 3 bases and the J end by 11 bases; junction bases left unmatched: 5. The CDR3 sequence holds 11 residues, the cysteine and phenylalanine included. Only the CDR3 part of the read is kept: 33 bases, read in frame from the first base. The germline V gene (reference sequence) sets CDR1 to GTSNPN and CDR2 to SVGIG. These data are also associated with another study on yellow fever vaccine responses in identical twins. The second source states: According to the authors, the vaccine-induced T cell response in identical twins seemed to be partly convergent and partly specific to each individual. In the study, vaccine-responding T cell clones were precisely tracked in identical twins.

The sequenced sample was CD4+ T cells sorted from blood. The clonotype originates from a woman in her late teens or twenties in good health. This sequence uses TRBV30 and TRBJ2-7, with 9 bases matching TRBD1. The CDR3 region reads CAWRIGQGKYF. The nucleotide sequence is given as TGTGCCTGGAGAATCGGACAGGGGAAGTACTTC.